This TCR beta chain emerged from a study of tumor-infiltrating lymphocytes in primary liver carcinoma (TCRdb year 2017). As for the study more broadly: Of the five patients (three men and two women, aged 30 to 69 years), four had hepatocellular carcinoma and one had combined HCC and intrahepatic cholangiocarcinoma. Tumors of the five patients were stage T1-T3 N0M0 with maximum diameters of roughly 4 to 11 cm. Each sample produced about 3.65 to 7.13 million productive TCRbeta reads, and read depth showed no significant difference between tissue types. The study combined TCRbeta repertoire sequencing, expression microarrays and whole-exome sequencing across five regions of each liver tumor, with adjacent normal tissue and blood. A total of 35 or so specimens from 5 patients went through TCRbeta repertoire sequencing, namely 25 tumor regions, 5 adjacent noncancerous liver tissues and 5 peripheral blood samples. Technical replicate repertoires showed high reproducibility, with mean shared-clone rates roughly 0.87 and correlation coefficients above 0.95.

Using a constant-region primer and ProtoScript II reverse transcriptase, TCRbeta-specific cDNA was reverse-transcribed from around 500 ng total RNA. Three nested multiplex PCR rounds, following a slightly modified ARM-PCR procedure, were used to build the TCRbeta libraries. The first two PCR rounds used multiplex TRBV1-TRBV30 forward primers with a Cbeta reverse primer, each for 10 to 11 cycles. Sample barcodes and Illumina adapters were attached in a final 25-cycle PCR using Deep VentR polymerase. Before sequencing, amplicons between 200 and 500 bp were purified from gel using a QIAquick gel extraction kit. An Illumina HiSeq 2500 was used to sequence the TCRbeta amplicons with 250-bp paired-end reads. The study's processing was this. Quality trimming of reads was performed with Trimmomatic v0.33, and paired reads were merged with FLASH v1.2.11 so that full CDR3 sequences could be recovered. MiGEC v1.2.1b assigned V, D and J germline segments to the rearranged TCRbeta sequences. VDJtools v1.0.0 computed clonotype statistics and Shannon-Wiener diversity indices. Except for diversity analysis, only the 250 most abundant clonotypes of each sample were used in subsequent analyses to reduce sampling bias. Through fastp at Q25 and MiXCR, TCRdb rebuilt clones from the public reads, retaining in-frame beta chains. All rows with the same CDR3 protein become a single entry with the most common DNA and genes. TCRdb's processing, not the authors', yielded these V and J calls. The sample data list approximately 92,000 distinct CDR3 sequences, and approximately 72% of these were observed just once. In total, the top ten clones hold 27% of the sample.

Based on the germline V gene, the CDR1 and CDR2 sequences are SGHAT and FQNNGV. Taken from cysteine to phenylalanine, the CDR3 has 15 residues. Only CDR3 DNA remains: 45 bases, in frame from the first base. Total RNA and DNA were co-extracted from 20-30 mg of bulk tissue with the AllPrep DNA/RNA mini kit, without cell sorting. Between November 2015 and March 2016, roughly five patients in China with histopathologically diagnosed primary liver carcinoma had surgical resection. Patients had chronic HBV infection and were treatment-naive at sampling. Fresh tumor and adjacent tissue pieces were bisected, with one half stored in RNAlater at -80 degrees C and the other half sent for histology. Overall study outcomes, separate from this receptor: Only the TCR beta chain was sequenced, which likely underestimates true repertoire diversity because unpaired alpha chains were not captured. Only 4 or 5 patients were included in the study, and the authors note that the findings should be validated in a larger study. The top 250 clones accounted for a significantly greater share of the repertoire in tumors than in blood (p = 0.039). Pairs of tumor regions showed greater repertoire overlap (mean around 35%) than tumor-adjacent pairs (about 17%) or tumor-blood pairs (around 15%), which is consistent with antigen-driven expansion. Because the samples were bulk and unsorted, CD4+ and CD8+ T cell repertoires could not be compared.

In regard to this clonotype: No cognate antigen has been identified for it. At one end, the junction sequence differs from germline, possibly due to a read error.

The V gene is TRBV11-2 and the J gene is TRBJ2-7, with the D gene uncertain. The sample consisted of tumor-adjacent normal liver tissue. The receptor was derived from a man aged 40-49 years with primary liver carcinoma and hepatitis B virus infection. The CDR3 in this case is CTSNLSVGISYEQYF. The sequenced DNA: TGTACCAGCAACCTATCCGTGGGAATATCCTACGAGCAGTACTTC. Beyond the CDR3, the reference TRBV11-2 and TRBJ2-7 genes provide the residues; the full variable domain reads: EAGVAQSPRYKIIEKRQSVAFWCNPISGHATLYWYQQILGQGPKLLIQFQNNGVVDDSQLPKDRFSAERLKGVDSTLKIQPAKLEDSAVYLCTSNLSVGISYEQYFGPGTRLTVT.